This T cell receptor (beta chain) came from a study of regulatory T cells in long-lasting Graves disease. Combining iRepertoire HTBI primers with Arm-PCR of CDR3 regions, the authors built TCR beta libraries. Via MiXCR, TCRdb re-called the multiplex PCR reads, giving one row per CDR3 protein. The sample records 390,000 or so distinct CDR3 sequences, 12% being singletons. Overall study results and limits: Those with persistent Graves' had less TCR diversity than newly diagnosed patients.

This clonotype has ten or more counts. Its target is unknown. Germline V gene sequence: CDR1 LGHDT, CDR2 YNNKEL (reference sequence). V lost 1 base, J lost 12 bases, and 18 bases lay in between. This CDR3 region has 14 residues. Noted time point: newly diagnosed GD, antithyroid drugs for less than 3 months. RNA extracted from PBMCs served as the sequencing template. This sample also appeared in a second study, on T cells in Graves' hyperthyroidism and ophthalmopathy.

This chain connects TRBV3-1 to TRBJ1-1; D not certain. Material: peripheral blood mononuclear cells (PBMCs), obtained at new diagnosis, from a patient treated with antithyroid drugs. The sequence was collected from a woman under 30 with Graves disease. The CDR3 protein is CASSQAVLAGRPFF. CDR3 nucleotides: TGTGCCAGCAGCCAAGCGGTCCTTGCAGGACGACCTTTCTTT.